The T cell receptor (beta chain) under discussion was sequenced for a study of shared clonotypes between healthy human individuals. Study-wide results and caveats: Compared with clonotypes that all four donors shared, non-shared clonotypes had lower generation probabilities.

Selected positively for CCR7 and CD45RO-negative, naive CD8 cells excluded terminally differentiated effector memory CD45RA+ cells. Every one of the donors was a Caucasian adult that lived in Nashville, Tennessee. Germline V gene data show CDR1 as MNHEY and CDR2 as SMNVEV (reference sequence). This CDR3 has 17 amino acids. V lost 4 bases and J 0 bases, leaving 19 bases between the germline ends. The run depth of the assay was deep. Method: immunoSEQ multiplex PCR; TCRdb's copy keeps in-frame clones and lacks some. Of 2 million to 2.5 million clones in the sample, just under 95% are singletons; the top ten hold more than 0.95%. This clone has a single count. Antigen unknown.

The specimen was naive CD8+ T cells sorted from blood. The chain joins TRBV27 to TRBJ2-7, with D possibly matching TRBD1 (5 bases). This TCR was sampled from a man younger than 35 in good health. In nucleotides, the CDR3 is TGTGCCAGCAGTTCCGCCCCCCGGACACTGAGCTCCTACGAGCAGTACTTC. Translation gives CASSSAPRTLSSYEQYF.